One sample yielded the 24 T cell receptor beta chains listed below, sequenced in a study of regulatory T cells in long-lasting Graves disease. Time point given: newly diagnosed GD, antithyroid drugs for less than 3 months. Extracted PBMC RNA gave rise to the TCR library. Investigators prepared the TCR beta libraries by applying iRepertoire HTBI primers and Arm-PCR of CDR3 regions. TCRdb reprocessed the multiplex PCR reads via MiXCR and lists one record per CDR3 protein. The sample lists over 350,000 distinct CDR3 sequences, 13% to 15% seen once, with about a sixth in the top ten. This sample was also put to use in a study of T cells in Graves' hyperthyroidism and ophthalmopathy.

The sequencing here drew on peripheral blood mononuclear cells (PBMCs), taken at new diagnosis, from a patient treated with antithyroid drugs. The source of these receptors is a woman in her forties or fifties with Graves disease.

This clonotype has more than one count but fewer than ten. The chain couples TRBV19 to TRBJ2-5, with D unclear. Between the trimmed V and J ends, which lost 3 bases and 2 bases, there was a span of 16 bases. The CDR3 is 16 amino acids. Germline V CDR1 and CDR2: LNHDA, SQIVND (reference sequence). The CDR3 here is CASSMGAAPPQETQYF. The CDR3, as DNA: TGTGCCAGTAGTATGGGCGCGGCCCCCCCACAAGAGACCCAGTACTTC.

The table lists this clonotype with many counts. The chain has TRBV28 and TRBJ2-1, with 15 bases that match TRBD2. The ends lost 4 bases at V and 9 bases at J; junction bases unmatched: 4. Germline assignment: CDR1 MDHEN and CDR2 SYDVKM. This CDR3 is built from 15 residues. CDR3 sequence: CASSWGLAGGGEQFF. Here the CDR3 DNA reads TGTGCCAGCAGTTGGGGACTAGCGGGAGGAGGTGAGCAGTTCTTC.

This clonotype showed up just a few times. The gene calls are TRBV7-6 and TRBJ2-3, with 7 positions matching TRBD1. The CDR3 is 15 residues long. Germline V gene lookup returns CDR1 SGHVS and CDR2 FNYEAQ. The V segment lost 5 bases and the J segment 5 bases; nucleotides outside the gene matches: 10. The CDR3 region is CASSPRQGLGDTQYF. CDR3 nucleotides: TGTGCCAGCAGCCCCCGACAGGGTCTGGGAGATACGCAGTATTTT. Together with reference TRBV7-6 and TRBJ2-3, the CDR3 gives the full variable domain: GAGVSQSPRYKVTKRGQDVALRCDPISGHVSLYWYRQALGQGPEFLTYFNYEAQQDKSGLPNDRFSAERPEGSISTLTIQRTEQRDSAMYRCASSPRQGLGDTQYFGPGTRLTVL.

This clonotype was seen only a few times. A much larger clone sits a single nucleotide away, making a read error possible. CDR3 loop: CASSRPRETSGRFDEQSF. The DNA for the CDR3 is TGTGCCAGCAGTCGACCCCGTGAGACTAGCGGGCGTTTCGATGAGCAGTCCTTC. The gene calls are TRBV12-3 or TRBV12-4 and TRBJ2-1; 10 bases line up with TRBD2. The CDR3 is 18 amino acids.

Remarks on this clonotype: A junction boundary mismatches the germline segment, possibly from a read error. The chain recombines TRBV18 with TRBJ1-2; a possible D gene is TRBD1 (6 bases). The CDR3 sequence is 14 residues long. Germline CDR1 and CDR2: KGHSH and LQKENI. As DNA, the CDR3 is TGTACCAGCTCACCAACAACAGGGACGGACGGCTACACCTTC. It is translated as CTSSPTTGTDGYTF.

The V gene is TRBV18, the J gene TRBJ2-3; 7 bases are a match to TRBD1. The CDR3 extends over 15 amino acids. Germline values: CDR1 KGHSH, CDR2 LQKENI. J lost 2 bases, V lost 3 bases, and 5 bases had no gene match. The DNA of the CDR3 is TGTGCCAGCTCACCGGGACAGCTTAACACAGATACGCAGTATTTT. Encoded protein: CASSPGQLNTDTQYF.

This clonotype was recorded a few times. This rearrangement joins TRBV19 to TRBJ2-2, with D maybe TRBD2 (6 bases). CDR1 is LNHDA, CDR2 SQIVND, per germline (reference sequence). Trimming removed 6 bases at V and 0 bases at J, with 11 bases between. CDR3 length: 15 residues. In DNA, the CDR3 is TGTGCCAGTAGCTGGGACTCTCCGAACACCGGGGAGCTGTTTTTT. Translation gives CASSWDSPNTGELFF. Together with reference TRBV19 and TRBJ2-2, the CDR3 gives the full variable domain: DGGITQSPKYLFRKEGQNVTLSCEQNLNHDAMYWYRQDPGQGLRLIYYSQIVNDFQKGDIAEGYSVSREKKESFPLTVTSAQKNPTAFYLCASSWDSPNTGELFFGEGSRLTVL.

The V gene is TRBV10-2, the J gene TRBJ2-5, with TRBD2 identical over 11 bases. The CDR3 length is 15 residues. CDR1 and CDR2 from the germline V gene are WSHSY and SAAADI. Trimming removed 8 bases from V and 1 base from J; junction bases left unmatched: 6. CDR3: CASSGTSGTQETQYF. In nucleotides, the CDR3 is TGCGCCAGCTCCGGGACTAGCGGTACCCAAGAGACCCAGTACTTC.

The chain has TRBV3-1 and TRBJ2-2; D may be TRBD1 or TRBD2 (6 bases each). The CDR3 totals 15 residues. Trimming left V 3 bases short and J 5 bases short, with 13 bases between. Germline V gives CDR1 LGHDT, CDR2 YNNKEL (reference sequence). The CDR3 DNA reads TGTGCCAGCAGCCATTGGGGCGGGACAACCGGGGAGCTGTTTTTT. Protein sequence: CASSHWGGTTGELFF.

This clonotype was recorded many times. The chain uses TRBV30 and TRBJ2-1; perhaps TRBD1 as D (6 bases). Germline assignment: CDR1 GTSNPN and CDR2 SVGIG (reference sequence). V was shortened by 1 base and J by 5 bases, with 15 bases between the two germline ends. The CDR3 loop spans 15 amino acids. CDR3 residues: CAWSDLGARDNEQFF. CDR3 DNA sequence: TGTGCCTGGAGTGATTTGGGGGCTCGGGACAATGAGCAGTTCTTC.

V and J are TRBV20-1 and TRBJ2-5; 10 positions match TRBD2. CDR3 size: 16 residues. The V and J ends lost 1 base and 4 bases, in that order; junction bases with no gene match: 9. Germline CDR1 is DFQATT and CDR2 is SNEGSKA (reference sequence). Here the CDR3 reads CSARAPAGGPAETQYF. The CDR3 DNA follows: TGCAGTGCTAGAGCCCCAGCGGGAGGGCCGGCAGAGACCCAGTACTTC.

This clonotype was seen many times. V usage is TRBV28 and J usage is TRBJ2-1; D may match TRBD1 or TRBD2 (5 bases each). The CDR3 runs to 18 residues. Germline values: CDR1 MDHEN, CDR2 SYDVKM. V lost 2 bases, J lost 4 bases, and 21 bases lay in between. The CDR3 spells CASSLPTGAKRPYNEQFF. The CDR3 DNA reads as TGTGCCAGCAGTTTACCCACCGGGGCGAAACGTCCTTACAATGAGCAGTTCTTC.

This clonotype was detected a few times. V and J are TRBV28 and TRBJ2-2; D may be TRBD2 (5 bases). CDR3 length: 16 amino acids. Germline V gene lookup returns CDR1 MDHEN and CDR2 SYDVKM. V was trimmed by 4 bases and J by 4 bases, leaving 16 bases between them. As DNA, the CDR3 is TGTGCCAGCAGTTCCCCTAGAGCGGATAGCACCGGGGAGCTGTTTTTT. Translated: CASSSPRADSTGELFF. Together with reference TRBV28 and TRBJ2-2, the CDR3 gives the full variable domain: DVKVTQSSRYLVKRTGEKVFLECVQDMDHENMFWYRQDPGLGLRLIYFSYDVKMKEKGDIPEGYSVSREKKERFSLILESASTNQTSMYLCASSSPRADSTGELFFGEGSRLTVL.

This rearrangement joins TRBV4-2 to TRBJ2-3; no clear D. Germline CDR1 is LGHNA and CDR2 is YNFKEQ. V shed 0 bases and J shed 4 bases, with 8 bases lying between them. The CDR3 consists of 14 residues. The CDR3 bases are TGTGCCAGCAGCCAAGATTTCGAGGCAGATACGCAGTATTTT. This gives the protein CASSQDFEADTQYF.

On this clonotype: A much larger clone differs by one base, so this may be a read error. This sequence joins TRBV18 and TRBJ1-1; D call uncertain. This CDR3 has 15 amino acids. The V gene's germline CDR1 is KGHSH and CDR2 LQKENI. CDR3 amino acids: CASSPSVDAAAELSF. In nucleotides, the CDR3 is TGTGCCAGCTCACCCAGCGTCGATGCGGCAGCGGAGCTTTCCTTT.

This clonotype appeared many times. The chain joins TRBV11-2 to TRBJ2-5, with TRBD2 matching 7 bases. Germline V CDR1 and CDR2: SGHAT, FQNNGV. The CDR3 is 12 residues long. Trimming removed 5 bases from V and 6 bases from J; junction bases left unmatched: 3. CDR3: CASSRGGKTQYF. The CDR3 nucleotides are TGTGCCAGCAGCCGGGGAGGGAAGACCCAGTACTTC.

This clonotype appeared many times. The rearrangement links TRBV7-2 to TRBJ1-2; D is ambiguous. CDR1 and CDR2 from the germline V gene are SGHTA and FQGNSA. Trimming took off 5 bases at V and 6 bases at J, with 19 bases between the two ends. CDR3 length equals 15 residues. The CDR3 nucleotides are TGTGCCAGCAGCCTCTCCTTCGCGGGGAACCATGGCTACACCTTC. Translation: CASSLSFAGNHGYTF.

This clonotype was found many times. The chain employs TRBV7-8 and TRBJ2-7; weak D call: TRBD1 (5 bases). The V gene's germline CDR1 is SGHVS and CDR2 FQNEAQ. The CDR3 is made up of 15 amino acids. Trimming stripped 4 bases from V and 4 bases from J, with 17 bases between. The CDR3 loop is CASSSPGAPGYEQYF. DNA of the CDR3: TGTGCCAGCAGCTCCCCTGGGGCACCAGGGTACGAGCAGTACTTC.

This clonotype has only a few counts. The genes are TRBV6-1 and TRBJ2-7; 10 bases are a match to TRBD2. This CDR3 comprises 17 residues. Germline-derived CDR1 and CDR2 are MNHNS and SASEGT. The J segment lost 1 base and the V segment lost 6 bases, leaving 12 bases of the junction unmatched. The CDR3 region is CASRVGLAGERSYEQYF. The DNA for the CDR3 is TGTGCCAGCAGAGTAGGGCTAGCGGGAGAAAGGTCCTACGAGCAGTACTTC.

The table lists this clonotype with many counts. The V gene is TRBV10-3, the J gene TRBJ2-7, with D maybe TRBD2 (5 bases). Trimming stripped 2 bases from V and 3 bases from J, with 14 bases between. Germline CDR1 reads ENHRY; CDR2 reads SYGVKD. The CDR3 is 15 amino acids. The CDR3 region is CAISEAGSTYYEQYF. The DNA for the CDR3 is TGTGCCATCAGTGAGGCGGGTAGCACCTACTACGAGCAGTACTTC.

This clonotype was picked up a small number of times. The genes are TRBV5-8 and TRBJ2-3; the D gene is possibly TRBD2 (5 bases). V gave up 4 bases and J gave up 0 bases, with 15 bases separating them. Germline-derived CDR1 and CDR2 are SGHTS and YDEGEE. This CDR3 region has 16 residues. CDR3 sequence: CASSRERGVSTDTQYF. In DNA, the CDR3 is TGTGCCAGCAGCCGAGAACGGGGAGTTAGCACAGATACGCAGTATTTT. Together with reference TRBV5-8 and TRBJ2-3, the CDR3 gives the full variable domain: EAGVTQSPTHLIKTRGQQATLRCSPISGHTSVYWYQQALGLGLQFLLWYDEGEERNRGNFPPRFSGRQFPNYSSELNVNALELEDSALYLCASSRERGVSTDTQYFGPGTRLTVL.

Ten or more counts support this clonotype. The chain is built from TRBV28 and TRBJ2-1; D is unclear. The germline V gene has CDR1 MDHEN and CDR2 SYDVKM. CDR3 length: 11 amino acids. The V gene lost 6 bases and the J gene lost 5 bases, with 5 bases spanning the gap. CDR3 DNA sequence: TGTGCCAGCAGAGGGAACAATGAGCAGTTCTTC. This translates into CASRGNNEQFF. The variable domain in full, with the rest retrieved from reference TRBV28 and TRBJ2-1, is DVKVTQSSRYLVKRTGEKVFLECVQDMDHENMFWYRQDPGLGLRLIYFSYDVKMKEKGDIPEGYSVSREKKERFSLILESASTNQTSMYLCASRGNNEQFFGPGTRLTVL.

As concerns this clonotype: The junction does not match germline at one end; this may be a read error. The gene calls are TRBV11-3 and TRBJ2-7; no reliable D call. This CDR3 has 15 amino acids. Germline V gene sequence: CDR1 SGHNT, CDR2 YENEEA. CDR3 coding DNA: TGCGCCAGCAGCCAAGTGGGCAGGAGCTCCTACGAGCAGTACTTC. This gives the protein CASSQVGRSSYEQYF.

Ten or more counts support this clonotype. The rearrangement joins TRBV3-1 to TRBJ2-7; 12 nucleotides match TRBD2. The CDR3 extends over 14 amino acids. From germline, CDR1 is LGHDT and CDR2 YNNKEL (reference sequence). V trimming: 6 bases; J trimming: 6 bases; junction bases outside the gene matches: 6. The CDR3 protein is CASRLLAGGREQYF. For the CDR3, the DNA is TGTGCCAGCAGGTTACTAGCGGGAGGTCGCGAGCAGTACTTC.